Listed here are 28 T cell receptor beta chains from one sample, sequenced in a study of cytomegalovirus exposure and HLA in healthy donors. Produced via immunoSEQ multiplex PCR; TCRdb's table is partial and in-frame only. The sample lists around 150,000 clones; less than 90% were seen once. Sequenced input: PBMCs. These receptors were collected from a woman aged 18-35 years in good health and CMV-seronegative.

The chain uses TRBV2 and TRBJ2-4; perhaps TRBD2 as D (6 bases). There are 15 residues in the CDR3. The germline V gene has CDR1 SNHLY and CDR2 FYNNEI. Trimming removed 8 bases from V and 5 bases from J, with 19 bases in between. The CDR3 is CASCLLTGVQNIQYF. The CDR3 DNA reads as TGTGCCAGCTGCCTCCTGACGGGGGTCCAAAACATTCAGTACTTC. Filled out from reference TRBV2 and TRBJ2-4, the complete variable domain reads EPEVTQTPSHQVTQMGQEVILRCVPISNHLYFYWYRQILGQKVEFLVSFYNNEISEKSEIFDDQFSVERPDGSNFTLKIRSTKLEDSAMYFCASCLLTGVQNIQYFGAGTRLSVL.

This chain connects TRBV4-1 to TRBJ2-2; 7 bases agree with TRBD2. Trimming removed 1 base from V and 4 bases from J; junction bases left unmatched: 0. This CDR3 has 14 amino acids. Looked up from germline, CDR1 is MGHRA and CDR2 is YSYEKL. As DNA, the CDR3 is TGCGCCAGCAGCCAAGGGGGGGGCACCGGGGAGCTGTTTTTT. This sequence encodes CASSQGGGTGELFF.

The chain is built from TRBV6-5 and TRBJ2-2; TRBD1 agrees at 10 bases. The CDR3 consists of 15 residues. V was pared by 7 bases and J by 0 bases, with 2 bases of the junction left unmatched. The germline V gene encodes CDR1 MNHEY and CDR2 SVGAGI. CDR3: CASTDRGPNTGELFF. As DNA, the CDR3 is TGTGCCAGCACCGACAGGGGGCCGAACACCGGGGAGCTGTTTTTT.

The chain has TRBV12-5 and TRBJ2-1; D call uncertain. V shed 5 bases and J shed 10 bases, with 9 bases lying between them. The CDR3 covers 11 residues. Germline CDR1 reads LGHNT; CDR2 reads FRNRAP. In nucleotides, the CDR3 is TGTGCTAGTGGTCCCCGGCGGGAGCAGTTCTTC. It specifies CASGPRREQFF.

The CDR3 is CASAASLQYNEQFF. CDR3 bases: TGTGCCAGCGCAGCGTCCCTGCAATACAATGAGCAGTTCTTC. V is TRBV9 and J is TRBJ2-1; D unclear. Trimming cost V 7 bases and J 4 bases, with 15 bases left between them. Germline assignment: CDR1 SGDLS and CDR2 YYNGEE. This CDR3 has 14 residues.

The chain recombines TRBV27 with TRBJ2-6; D remains ambiguous. In germline, CDR1 is MNHEY, CDR2 SMNVEV (reference sequence). This CDR3 spans 14 amino acids. Trimming stripped 0 bases from V and 9 bases from J, with 9 bases between. The CDR3 DNA reads TGTGCCAGCAGTTTATCGCCTTTACTCAACGTCCTGACTTTC. Its protein product is CASSLSPLLNVLTF.

The chain combines TRBV29-1 with TRBJ2-2, with 7 bases lining up with TRBD1. This CDR3 has 17 amino acids. CDR1 and CDR2 from the germline V gene are SQVTM and ANQGSEA. The V and J ends lost 6 bases and 0 bases, in that order; junction bases with no gene match: 13. CDR3 in amino acids: CSVALIRDSANTGELFF. In nucleotides, the CDR3 is TGCAGCGTAGCCCTAATCCGGGACAGCGCGAACACCGGGGAGCTGTTTTTT.

The chain combines TRBV12-5 with TRBJ2-5, with TRBD1 identical over 7 bases. V shed 3 bases and J 5 bases; nucleotides not matched to a gene: 6. The CDR3 is made up of 14 amino acids. CDR1 and CDR2 from the germline V gene are LGHNT and FRNRAP. This CDR3 reads CASGFDRVGETQYF. In DNA form, the CDR3 reads TGTGCTAGTGGTTTCGACAGGGTGGGTGAGACCCAGTACTTC.

The CDR3 DNA follows: TGCAGCGTTGATCGCGGGGGGTGGTCTGAGCAGTTCTTC. Its protein product is CSVDRGGWSEQFF. The chain is built from TRBV29-1 and TRBJ2-1; 8 bases fit TRBD2. J lost 9 bases, V lost 3 bases, and 7 bases had no gene match. This CDR3 is built from 13 residues. Germline-derived CDR1 and CDR2 are SQVTM and ANQGSEA.

This clone has a single count. V and J are TRBV19 and TRBJ1-2, with D possibly TRBD1 on 6 matching bases. The CDR3 contains 11 residues. Germline lookup yields CDR1 LNHDA and CDR2 SQIVND (reference sequence). Deletions cut 8 bases from V and 4 bases from J, with 8 bases between. Here the CDR3 DNA reads TGTGCCAGTGGACAGCCCTATGGCTACACCTTC. Protein product: CASGQPYGYTF.

The rearrangement joins TRBV4-3 to TRBJ1-5, with 8 bases aligning to TRBD1. The CDR3 extends over 19 amino acids. Germline V gives CDR1 LGHNA, CDR2 YSLEER. The V segment lost 1 base and the J segment 3 bases; nucleotides outside the gene matches: 14. DNA of the CDR3: TGCGCCAGCAGCCAAGGACTGGACAGGGAGAGTAACCCCAATCAGCCCCAGCATTTT. Protein: CASSQGLDRESNPNQPQHF.

V usage is TRBV19 and J usage is TRBJ2-1, with TRBD2 matching over 7 bases. CDR3 size: 14 residues. V trimming: 1 base; J trimming: 4 bases; junction bases outside the gene matches: 1. In germline, CDR1 is LNHDA, CDR2 SQIVND (reference sequence). This CDR3 is CASSIGGSYNEQFF. In nucleotides, the CDR3 is TGTGCCAGTAGTATAGGCGGGAGTTACAATGAGCAGTTCTTC.

The chain is built from TRBV5-4 and TRBJ2-2; 8 bases fit TRBD2. The CDR3 loop spans 17 amino acids. After removal of 4 bases from V and 0 bases from J, the junction contained 8 bases not matched to a gene. Germline V gives CDR1 SGHNT, CDR2 YYREEE (reference sequence). This CDR3 is CASSPSGTSTNTGELFF. DNA for the CDR3: TGTGCCAGCAGCCCTTCCGGGACTAGTACGAACACCGGGGAGCTGTTTTTT.

V and J are TRBV7-6 and TRBJ2-6; 7 positions agree with TRBD1. Per germline, CDR1 SGHVS and CDR2 FNYEAQ. This CDR3 comprises 18 residues. V was pared by 1 base and J by 1 base, with 7 bases of the junction left unmatched. CDR3 in amino acids: CASSLGDRPLSGANVLTF. DNA of the CDR3: TGTGCCAGCAGCTTAGGGGACAGACCCTTATCTGGGGCCAACGTCCTGACTTTC.

The chain carries TRBV6-6 and TRBJ2-7; TRBD2 matches 7 bases. CDR3 length: 16 residues. Germline CDR1 reads MNHNY; CDR2 reads SVGAGI (reference sequence). V lost 0 bases and J lost 1; bases outside the gene matches: 6. The CDR3 region is CASSYSKGGSSYEQYF. CDR3 nucleotide sequence: TGTGCCAGCAGTTACTCGAAGGGCGGGAGTTCCTACGAGCAGTACTTC.

The count of this clone is one. The chain has TRBV7-3 and TRBJ1-2; no reliable D call. Germline V gene sequence: CDR1 SGHTA, CDR2 FQGTGA. Trimming removed 3 bases from V and 7 bases from J, with 12 bases in between. CDR3 length equals 13 residues. In nucleotides, the CDR3 is TGTGCCAGCAGCTTCGACAATTACCGTGGCTACACCTTC. It yields the protein CASSFDNYRGYTF.

The chain joins TRBV2 to TRBJ2-2; perhaps TRBD2 as D (6 bases). Per the germline V gene, CDR1 is SNHLY and CDR2 is FYNNEI. V was pared by 8 bases and J by 1 base, with 11 bases between. CDR3 length: 14 amino acids. The CDR3 region is CASSGVGNTGELFF. In DNA form, the CDR3 reads TGTGCCAGCTCGGGAGTGGGGAACACCGGGGAGCTGTTTTTT.

This chain links TRBV11-2 with TRBJ2-2; TRBD1 agrees at 9 bases. Germline V gene sequence: CDR1 SGHAT, CDR2 FQNNGV. The J segment lost 3 bases and the V segment lost 5 bases, leaving 4 bases of the junction unmatched. The CDR3 runs to 15 residues. The CDR3 region has the DNA TGTGCCAGCAGCACCGGGACAGGGTACACCGGGGAGCTGTTTTTT. This gives the protein CASSTGTGYTGELFF.

The chain is built from TRBV27 and TRBJ1-2, with 12 bases identical to TRBD1. Per germline, CDR1 MNHEY and CDR2 SMNVEV (reference sequence). The CDR3 extends over 15 amino acids. V was clipped by 5 bases and J by 6 bases; unmatched bases: 7. As DNA, the CDR3 is TGTGCCAGCAGTACACCGGGACAGGGGGCTAATGGCTACACCTTC. This encodes CASSTPGQGANGYTF.

The V call is TRBV4-3, the J call TRBJ1-2; 7 bases are a match to TRBD1. The CDR3 totals 15 residues. V gave up 2 bases and J gave up 8 bases; unmatched junction bases: 11. Germline CDR1 and CDR2: LGHNA and YSLEER. The CDR3 region is CASSQRSTGVGGYTF. CDR3 nucleotides: TGCGCCAGCAGCCAACGTTCTACAGGGGTTGGCGGCTACACCTTC.

The rearrangement uses TRBV19 and TRBJ2-1, with 10 bases identical to TRBD2. The V segment lost 5 bases and the J segment 3 bases; nucleotides outside the gene matches: 7. Germline V gene sequence: CDR1 LNHDA, CDR2 SQIVND (reference sequence). The CDR3 length is 16 residues. CDR3 amino acids: CASSPGLAVLYNEQFF. In DNA form, the CDR3 reads TGTGCCAGTAGTCCCGGACTAGCGGTCCTCTACAATGAGCAGTTCTTC.

This chain joins TRBV5-1 and TRBJ1-6, with a weak D call TRBD1 (5 bases). In germline, CDR1 is SGHRS, CDR2 YFSETQ. Trimming took off 4 bases at V and 8 bases at J, with 10 bases between the two ends. CDR3 length: 13 amino acids. CDR3 protein: CASSRGLDSPLHF. CDR3 in DNA: TGCGCCAGCAGCCGGGGACTCGATTCACCCCTCCACTTT.

This chain joins TRBV2 and TRBJ2-1; perhaps TRBD1 as D (6 bases). V lost 5 bases to trimming and J lost 0 bases, with 11 bases between them. Germline assignment: CDR1 SNHLY and CDR2 FYNNEI. The CDR3 spans 15 residues. The CDR3 loop reads CASSLDRSSYNEQFF. As DNA, the CDR3 is TGTGCCAGCAGTTTGGACAGAAGCTCCTACAATGAGCAGTTCTTC.

The V and J genes are TRBV5-1 and TRBJ2-1; perhaps TRBD2 as D (6 bases). The CDR3 is 16 residues long. Germline CDR1 reads SGHRS; CDR2 reads YFSETQ. Trimming shortened V by 0 bases and J by 2 bases, and 12 bases separated the two germline ends. The CDR3 DNA sequence: TGCGCCAGCAGCTTGGTTGGCAGCGGGCCCTACAATGAGCAGTTCTTC. This encodes CASSLVGSGPYNEQFF. The whole variable domain, remainder taken from reference TRBV5-1 and TRBJ2-1, is KAGVTQTPRYLIKTRGQQVTLSCSPISGHRSVSWYQQTPGQGLQFLFEYFSETQRNKGNFPGRFSGRQFSNSRSEMNVSTLELGDSALYLCASSLVGSGPYNEQFFGPGTRLTVL.

This chain links TRBV2 with TRBJ1-2, with D possibly being TRBD1 (6 bases). CDR3 length: 16 residues. Germline-derived CDR1 and CDR2 are SNHLY and FYNNEI. Deletions cut 2 bases from V and 5 bases from J, with 18 bases between. CDR3 amino acids: CASSERLGPTGYGYTF. The CDR3 coding sequence is TGTGCCAGCAGTGAAAGACTGGGGCCCACAGGGTATGGCTACACCTTC. Together with reference TRBV2 and TRBJ1-2, the CDR3 gives the full variable domain: EPEVTQTPSHQVTQMGQEVILRCVPISNHLYFYWYRQILGQKVEFLVSFYNNEISEKSEIFDDQFSVERPDGSNFTLKIRSTKLEDSAMYFCASSERLGPTGYGYTFGSGTRLTVV.

The chain uses TRBV28 and TRBJ1-1, with D maybe TRBD1 (6 bases). The ends were cut back, 7 bases at V and 4 bases at J, with 19 bases in the middle. The CDR3 length is 15 residues. CDR1 is MDHEN and CDR2 is SYDVKM in the germline V gene. The CDR3 region is CASNFPTGTGTEAFF. Written as DNA, the CDR3 is TGTGCCAGCAATTTCCCGACAGGAACGGGCACTGAAGCTTTCTTT. The complete variable domain, with remaining parts taken from reference TRBV28 and TRBJ1-1, reads DVKVTQSSRYLVKRTGEKVFLECVQDMDHENMFWYRQDPGLGLRLIYFSYDVKMKEKGDIPEGYSVSREKKERFSLILESASTNQTSMYLCASNFPTGTGTEAFFGQGTRLTVV.

This chain links TRBV7-9 with TRBJ2-7, with a weak D call TRBD1 (6 bases). V lost 4 bases and J lost 4, with 14 bases in between. Germline CDR1 SEHNR, CDR2 FQNEAQ (reference sequence). This CDR3 comprises 14 residues. CDR3 region: CASSYREMGYEQYF. The CDR3 DNA reads as TGTGCCAGCAGCTACAGGGAGATGGGTTACGAGCAGTACTTC.

Notes on this clone: The sample has other DNA sequences that encode this CDR3 too. V is TRBV27 and J is TRBJ1-2; tentatively, D is TRBD1 (5 bases). Germline CDR1 reads MNHEY; CDR2 reads SMNVEV (reference sequence). This CDR3 is 13 amino acids long. V lost 3 bases and J lost 2, with 7 bases in between. CDR3 protein: CASSLGPNYGYTF. The CDR3 nucleotides read TGTGCCAGCAGTTTGGGGCCCAACTATGGCTACACCTTC.